One and the same sample provided the 25 T cell receptor beta chains below, sequenced in a study of regulatory T cells in long-lasting Graves disease. Both iRepertoire HTBI primers and Arm-PCR of CDR3 regions were used to build the TCR beta libraries. A single record per CDR3 protein comes from TCRdb applying MiXCR to the multiplex PCR reads. The sample lists about 440,000 distinct CDR3 sequences, about 15% occurring once. As to time point: newly diagnosed GD, antithyroid drugs for less than 3 months. The authors made the TCR library using RNA they extracted from PBMCs. These data were also reused for a study on T cells in Graves' hyperthyroidism and ophthalmopathy.

Sample: peripheral blood mononuclear cells (PBMCs), taken at new diagnosis, from a patient treated with antithyroid drugs. Every receptor here comes from a woman aged 25 to 39 with Graves disease.

This clonotype was counted ten times or more. The V call is TRBV29-1, the J call TRBJ2-7, with D tentatively TRBD2 (6 bases). V gave up 7 bases and J gave up 4 bases, with 17 bases separating them. Germline V lookup: CDR1 SQVTM, CDR2 ANQGSEA. This CDR3 region has 13 residues. The CDR3 nucleotides read TGCAGCGCCGGGGGACTGGAAGCTTACGAGCAGTACTTC. Translating gives CSAGGLEAYEQYF.

The J gene is TRBJ2-3, the V gene TRBV28, with TRBD2 matching 7 bases. V dropped 6 bases and J dropped 7; count of bases not matched to a gene: 16. The CDR3 totals 16 residues. Germline CDR1 reads MDHEN; CDR2 reads SYDVKM. The CDR3 loop reads CASRGGMGIFRNTQYF. The CDR3 nucleotides are TGTGCCAGCAGGGGGGGGATGGGCATATTCAGAAATACGCAGTATTTT.

For the CDR3, the DNA is TGTGCCAGCAGCGACATTTCCAATGAGCAGTTCTTC. Its translation: CASSDISNEQFF. The rearrangement uses TRBV12-3 or TRBV12-4 and TRBJ2-1, with D uncertain. This CDR3 contains 12 residues. V shed 6 bases and J shed 6 bases, with 9 bases lying between them.

This clonotype was counted at least ten times. In DNA form, the CDR3 reads TGCGCCAGCAACCCCCGACAGGGGATGTATGAGCAGTTCTTC. Amino acid sequence: CASNPRQGMYEQFF. This chain joins TRBV5-1 and TRBJ2-1; 8 bases align to TRBD1. J lost 8 bases, V lost 6 bases, and 10 bases had no gene match. From germline, CDR1 is SGHRS and CDR2 YFSETQ. The CDR3 is 14 residues long.

V and J are TRBV5-8 and TRBJ1-2, with D possibly being TRBD1 (6 bases). The CDR3 extends over 13 amino acids. Deletions cut 5 bases from V and 7 bases from J, with 15 bases between. Germline V gene data show CDR1 as SGHTS and CDR2 as YDEGEE. CDR3: CASRQGGSGGYTF. The CDR3, as DNA: TGTGCCAGCAGACAGGGAGGCTCTGGTGGCTACACCTTC. Full variable domain (rest looked up from reference TRBV5-8 and TRBJ1-2): EAGVTQSPTHLIKTRGQQATLRCSPISGHTSVYWYQQALGLGLQFLLWYDEGEERNRGNFPPRFSGRQFPNYSSELNVNALELEDSALYLCASRQGGSGGYTFGSGTRLTVV.

J is TRBJ1-6 and V is TRBV7-9, with D tentatively TRBD1 (5 bases). Germline CDR1 and CDR2: SEHNR and FQNEAQ (reference sequence). Trimming removed 10 bases from V and 7 bases from J, with 14 bases in between. This CDR3 has 13 residues. The CDR3 sequence: CATQAGANSPLHF. DNA for the CDR3: TGTGCCACCCAAGCCGGGGCAAATTCACCCCTCCACTTT.

This clonotype was recorded a few times. The chain carries TRBV5-1 and TRBJ2-7, with TRBD1 as a possible D gene (6 bases). The V gene lost 0 bases and the J gene lost 4 bases, with 17 bases spanning the gap. The CDR3 length is 16 residues. Looked up from germline, CDR1 is SGHRS and CDR2 is YFSETQ. The CDR3 loop is CASSLVDLGTLYEQYF. In DNA form, the CDR3 reads TGCGCCAGCAGCTTGGTAGATCTTGGGACATTGTACGAGCAGTACTTC.

The gene calls are TRBV5-4 and TRBJ1-5; 10 positions match TRBD1. Unmatched junction bases numbered 7, after V lost 2 bases and J lost 5 bases. Per germline, CDR1 SGHNT and CDR2 YYREEE (reference sequence). This CDR3 spans 16 amino acids. CDR3 loop: CASSFAGGQGDQPQHF. The CDR3 region has the DNA TGTGCCAGCAGCTTTGCCGGAGGACAGGGGGATCAGCCCCAGCATTTT.

This clonotype was observed many times. This chain connects TRBV5-1 to TRBJ1-4; D remains ambiguous. CDR1 and CDR2 from the germline V gene are SGHRS and YFSETQ. V lost 4 bases to trimming and J lost 6 bases, with 10 bases between them. CDR3 length: 13 residues. Here the CDR3 reads CASSPDVHEKLFF. The DNA for the CDR3 is TGCGCCAGCAGCCCCGACGTCCATGAAAAACTGTTTTTT. Looking up the rest from reference TRBV5-1 and TRBJ1-4 gives the full variable domain: KAGVTQTPRYLIKTRGQQVTLSCSPISGHRSVSWYQQTPGQGLQFLFEYFSETQRNKGNFPGRFSGRQFSNSRSEMNVSTLELGDSALYLCASSPDVHEKLFFGSGTQLSVL.

There are many counts of this clonotype. The chain couples TRBV28 to TRBJ2-7; 9 bases fit TRBD1. Germline loops: CDR1 MDHEN, CDR2 SYDVKM. The V segment lost 4 bases and the J segment 4 bases; nucleotides outside the gene matches: 8. The CDR3 loop spans 15 amino acids. CDR3 amino acids: CASSSRTGVMYEQYF. Written as DNA, the CDR3 is TGTGCCAGCAGTTCACGGACAGGGGTAATGTACGAGCAGTACTTC. The variable domain in full, completed from reference TRBV28 and TRBJ2-7, reads DVKVTQSSRYLVKRTGEKVFLECVQDMDHENMFWYRQDPGLGLRLIYFSYDVKMKEKGDIPEGYSVSREKKERFSLILESASTNQTSMYLCASSSRTGVMYEQYFGPGTRLTVT.

This clonotype was detected ten times or more. The rearrangement joins TRBV28 to TRBJ1-1; a possible D gene is TRBD1 (6 bases). There are 17 residues in the CDR3. V was shortened by 6 bases and J by 1 base, with 21 bases between the two germline ends. Germline-derived CDR1 and CDR2 are MDHEN and SYDVKM. The CDR3: CASSSTLGGMKNTEAFF. The DNA of the CDR3 is TGTGCCAGCAGCAGCACCCTGGGGGGCATGAAGAACACTGAAGCTTTCTTT.

At least ten counts were recorded for this clonotype. The chain has TRBV5-5 and TRBJ2-1; perhaps D is TRBD1 or TRBD2 (5 bases each). CDR3 size: 14 residues. Germline CDR1 is SGHKS and CDR2 is YYEKEE (reference sequence). Trimming removed 0 bases from V and 10 bases from J, with 14 bases in between. In DNA form, the CDR3 reads TGTGCCAGCAGCTTGGCCGGGACGCGGCACGAGCAGTTCTTC. Residues: CASSLAGTRHEQFF.

The chain joins TRBV9 to TRBJ2-1; no clear D gene. Per the germline V gene, CDR1 is SGDLS and CDR2 is YYNGEE. CDR3 size: 14 residues. With 6 bases removed from V and 2 bases from J, the gap between germline ends came to 12 bases. The chain's CDR3 is CASNSGGPYNEQFF. CDR3 nucleotide sequence: TGTGCCAGCAACTCCGGCGGCCCCTACAATGAGCAGTTCTTC.

This clonotype was picked up many times. The gene calls are TRBV28 and TRBJ2-1, with TRBD1 matching 12 bases. CDR3 length: 15 residues. Germline loops: CDR1 MDHEN, CDR2 SYDVKM. Losses at the gene ends were 4 bases for V and 8 bases for J; bases not matched to a gene: 6. CDR3 nucleotide sequence: TGTGCCAGCAGTTCCCGGGACAGGGGGCTAGATGAGCAGTTCTTC. It yields the protein CASSSRDRGLDEQFF.

Of note for this clonotype: A read error may explain this, as a much larger clone is one base away. Without the conserved terminal phenylalanine or tryptophan, this CDR3 likely stems from a read error. V and J are TRBV2 and TRBJ1-4; the D is unclear. The V end lost 8 bases, the J end lost 8 bases, and 12 bases lay between the germline ends. CDR3 length: 12 residues. Germline V lookup: CDR1 SNHLY, CDR2 FYNNEI. This CDR3 is CASVRVGEKLFS. CDR3 DNA: TGTGCCAGCGTTAGGGTTGGCGAAAAACTGTTTTCT.

The chain uses TRBV5-1 and TRBJ1-5; weak D call: TRBD1 (6 bases). Germline V gene lookup returns CDR1 SGHRS and CDR2 YFSETQ. V lost 4 bases and J 0 bases, leaving 11 bases between the germline ends. The length of the CDR3 is 15 residues. CDR3 sequence reads: CASSLQGYSNQPQHF. The CDR3 DNA reads as TGCGCCAGCAGCCTACAGGGCTATAGCAATCAGCCCCAGCATTTT.

This clonotype was counted ten times or more. V usage is TRBV12-3 or TRBV12-4 and J usage is TRBJ2-1; D is undetermined. This CDR3 spans 19 amino acids. V was shortened by 1 base and J by 4 bases, with 23 bases between the two germline ends. The CDR3 reads CASSLVLPRGVRSYNEQFF. DNA for the CDR3: TGTGCCAGCAGTTTAGTACTTCCCCGAGGAGTCAGGTCTTACAATGAGCAGTTCTTC.

Of note for this clonotype: A read error may account for a junction end that differs from germline. The chain recombines TRBV28 with TRBJ1-4; D is ambiguous. This CDR3 comprises 12 residues. Germline V gives CDR1 MDHEN, CDR2 SYDVKM. CDR3: CAGSFRNEKLFF. DNA for the CDR3: TGTGCCGGCAGTTTCAGGAATGAAAAACTGTTTTTC.

This clonotype was picked up many times. The V gene is TRBV28, the J gene TRBJ2-4, with 8 bases aligning to TRBD1. The CDR3 spans 16 residues. Germline V gene sequence: CDR1 MDHEN, CDR2 SYDVKM. The ends lost 1 base at V and 4 bases at J; junction bases unmatched: 6. CDR3 bases: TGTGCCAGCAGTTTATCGGCAGGGGGCCTGAAAAACATTCAGTACTTC. Its translation is CASSLSAGGLKNIQYF.

This clonotype was counted many times. CDR3 loop: CASRPGTGGLWDTQYF. Here the CDR3 DNA reads TGTGCCAGCAGACCCGGGACAGGGGGCTTATGGGATACGCAGTATTTT. The chain employs TRBV12-3 or TRBV12-4 and TRBJ2-3; 12 nucleotides agree with TRBD1. The CDR3 runs 16 residues. Trimming took 6 bases from V and 6 from J; bases not matched to a gene: 10.

This clonotype was detected only a few times. The CDR3 reads CASSLDRWETQYF. CDR3 sequence (DNA): TGCGCCAGCAGCTTGGATCGCTGGGAGACCCAGTACTTC. The chain carries TRBV5-1 and TRBJ2-5; no firm D call. The CDR3 runs 13 residues. Germline CDR1 is SGHRS and CDR2 is YFSETQ. Trimming cost V 0 bases and J 5 bases, with 8 bases left between them.

This clonotype appeared many times. The chain links TRBV15 to TRBJ2-7, with 8 bases identical to TRBD1. The CDR3 is made up of 12 amino acids. V shed 1 base, J shed 7 bases, and the junction held 0 bases outside the gene matches. Per germline, CDR1 LNHNV and CDR2 YYDKDF (reference sequence). The CDR3, as DNA: TGTGCCACCAGCAGAGGACAGGGGGAGCAGTACTTC. It yields the protein CATSRGQGEQYF.

At least ten counts were recorded for this clonotype. The chain combines TRBV28 with TRBJ1-2, with D unclear. Germline V lookup: CDR1 MDHEN, CDR2 SYDVKM. Deletions cut 3 bases from V and 0 bases from J, with 8 bases between. The CDR3 spans 14 residues. CDR3 nucleotide sequence: TGTGCCAGCAGTTTCATCGACACTAACTATGGCTACACCTTC. Protein: CASSFIDTNYGYTF.

This clonotype was recorded many times. The chain employs TRBV11-2 and TRBJ2-2, with 8 bases identical to TRBD2. This CDR3 contains 15 residues. V shed 5 bases, J shed 0 bases, and the junction held 2 bases outside the gene matches. The germline V gene has CDR1 SGHAT and CDR2 FQNNGV. CDR3 in amino acids: CASSPGLANTGELFF. The CDR3 DNA follows: TGTGCCAGCAGCCCGGGACTAGCGAACACCGGGGAGCTGTTTTTT.

This clonotype came up many times. The chain has TRBV3-1 and TRBJ2-7; D is perhaps TRBD2 (5 bases). Trimming took off 2 bases at V and 3 bases at J, with 14 bases between the two ends. This CDR3 region has 15 residues. Germline V lookup: CDR1 LGHDT, CDR2 YNNKEL (reference sequence). The CDR3 DNA is TGTGCCAGCAGCCAAATCCCAGGAGGAGGCTACGAGCAGTACTTC. It yields the protein CASSQIPGGGYEQYF.